The clone carrying this TCR beta chain was found a few times. The antigen is unknown. 5'-RACE, quantitative and with molecular barcodes, yielded the TCR beta libraries. TCRdb re-derived calls from the 5' RACE reads in MiXCR, one entry per CDR3 protein. The sample lists roughly 670,000 distinct CDR3 sequences, 15% to 20% occurring once. This sample was taken from a study of CD8 T cells in ankylosing spondylitis. Study observations and caveats: Ankylosing spondylitis blood appeared to carry a characteristic TCR beta motif of roughly eight highly homologous variants.

The CDR3 length is 13 residues. Trimming took off 5 bases at V and 8 bases at J, with 13 bases between the two ends. Germline V gene data show CDR1 as LGHNA and CDR2 as YSLEER. Sequencing input: blood, either unsorted or a sorted T cell fraction (not recorded which). The chain uses TRBV4-3 and TRBJ2-1; tentatively, D is TRBD2 (6 bases). The sequence was obtained from a male donor with ankylosing spondylitis. The CDR3 DNA is TGCGCCAGCAGCAAGGGACTCTCCGATGAGCAGTTCTTC. Translated: CASSKGLSDEQFF.